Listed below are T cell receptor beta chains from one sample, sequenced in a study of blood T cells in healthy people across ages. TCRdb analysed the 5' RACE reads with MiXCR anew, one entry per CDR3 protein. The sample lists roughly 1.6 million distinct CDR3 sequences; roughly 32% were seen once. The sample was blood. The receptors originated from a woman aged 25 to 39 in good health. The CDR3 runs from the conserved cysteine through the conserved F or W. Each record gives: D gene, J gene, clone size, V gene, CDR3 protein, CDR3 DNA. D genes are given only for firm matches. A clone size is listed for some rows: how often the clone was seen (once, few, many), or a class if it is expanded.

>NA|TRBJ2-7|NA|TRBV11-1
CASSLELTDYEQYF
TGTGCCAGCAGCTTAGAATTGACTGACTACGAGCAGTACTTC
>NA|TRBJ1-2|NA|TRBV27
CASSPRVGPAYGYTF
TGTGCCAGCAGTCCTCGGGTAGGGCCCGCCTATGGCTACACCTTC
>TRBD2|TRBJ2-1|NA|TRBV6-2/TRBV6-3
CASSYGTSGGPYNEQFF
TGTGCCAGCAGTTACGGCACTAGCGGGGGTCCCTACAATGAGCAGTTCTTC
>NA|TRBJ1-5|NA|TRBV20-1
CSASVHIDQPQHF
TGCAGTGCTAGCGTCCATATCGACCAGCCCCAGCATTTT
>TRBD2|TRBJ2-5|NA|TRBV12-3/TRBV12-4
CASSLGLAGEGEQYF
TGTGCCAGCAGTCTGGGACTAGCGGGAGAGGGGGAGCAGTACTTC
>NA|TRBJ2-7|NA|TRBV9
CASSPGTFHYEQYF
TGTGCCAGCAGCCCAGGGACTTTCCACTACGAGCAGTACTTC
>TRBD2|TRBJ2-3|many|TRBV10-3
CAIMRGATDTQYF
TGTGCCATCATGCGGGGGGCCACAGATACGCAGTATTTT
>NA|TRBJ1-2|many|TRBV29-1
CSVDVDRTTYGYTF
TGCAGCGTTGATGTAGACAGGACCACTTATGGCTACACCTTC
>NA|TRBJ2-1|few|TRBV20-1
CSARSRVSSYNEQFF
TGCAGTGCTAGATCTCGGGTGAGCTCCTACAATGAGCAGTTCTTC
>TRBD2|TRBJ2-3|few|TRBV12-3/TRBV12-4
CASSLSRGGQYF
TGTGCCAGCAGTTTGTCGCGGGGGGGGCAGTATTTT
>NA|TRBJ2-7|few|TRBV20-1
CSARDVGGRSSYEQYF
TGCAGTGCTAGAGATGTGGGGGGAAGGAGCTCCTACGAGCAGTACTTC
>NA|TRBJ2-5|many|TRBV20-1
CSARDPEVGETQYF
TGCAGTGCTAGAGATCCGGAGGTGGGGGAGACCCAGTACTTC
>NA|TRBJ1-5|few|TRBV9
CASSLHWGYNQPQHF
TGTGCCAGCAGCCTGCATTGGGGGTACAATCAGCCCCAGCATTTT
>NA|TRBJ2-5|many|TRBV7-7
CASSLGRVLQETQYF
TGTGCCAGCAGCTTAGGGCGGGTATTACAAGAGACCCAGTACTTC
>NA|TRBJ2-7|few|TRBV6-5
CASSYSNEEQYF
TGTGCCAGCAGTTACTCGAATGAGGAGCAGTACTTC
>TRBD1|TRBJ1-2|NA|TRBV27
CASSAFRGGKYGYTF
TGTGCCAGCAGTGCTTTCAGGGGGGGAAAATATGGCTACACCTTC
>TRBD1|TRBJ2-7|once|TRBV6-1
CASSERQGRVYEQYF
TGTGCCAGCAGTGAACGACAGGGACGGGTCTACGAGCAGTACTTC
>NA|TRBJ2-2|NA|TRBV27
CASGIAGLTGELFF
TGTGCCAGCGGCATCGCAGGACTCACCGGGGAGCTGTTTTTT